The clone carrying this T cell receptor beta chain was counted many times. Its antigen remains unidentified. The sample originates from a study of CD8 T cells in ankylosing spondylitis. Study results and caveats: A TCR beta motif made of under 10 highly homologous variants seemed typical of ankylosing spondylitis blood. Researchers reportedly found disease-linked clones significantly enriched in matched ankylosing spondylitis synovial fluid.

TCRdb used MiXCR to reprocess the 5' RACE reads, holding one entry per CDR3 protein. The data hold hundreds of thousands of distinct CDR3 sequences, with about 25% observed a single time. The specimen was blood, either unsorted or a sorted T cell fraction (not recorded which). The receptor's source is a male donor with ankylosing spondylitis.

The CDR3 sequence: CASSQDGSKQFF. DNA for the CDR3: TGCGCCAGCAGCCAAGATGGTTCGAAGCAGTTCTTC. This chain connects TRBV4-1 to TRBJ2-1; unclear D gene. The germline V gene encodes CDR1 MGHRA and CDR2 YSYEKL. This CDR3 has 12 amino acids. Between the trimmed V and J ends, which lost 0 bases and 11 bases, there was a span of 8 bases.